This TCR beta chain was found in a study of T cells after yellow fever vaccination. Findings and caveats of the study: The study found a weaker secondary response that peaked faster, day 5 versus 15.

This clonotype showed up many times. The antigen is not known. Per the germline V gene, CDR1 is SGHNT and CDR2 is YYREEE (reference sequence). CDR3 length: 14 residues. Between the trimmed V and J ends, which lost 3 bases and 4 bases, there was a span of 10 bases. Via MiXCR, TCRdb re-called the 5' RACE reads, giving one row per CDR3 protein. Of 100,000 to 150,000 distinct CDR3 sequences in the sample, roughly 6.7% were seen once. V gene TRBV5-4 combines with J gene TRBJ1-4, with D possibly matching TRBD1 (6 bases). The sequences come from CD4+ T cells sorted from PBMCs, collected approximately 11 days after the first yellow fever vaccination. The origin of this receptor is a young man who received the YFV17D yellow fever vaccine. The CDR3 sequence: CASSSGQNNEKLFF. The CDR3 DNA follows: TGTGCCAGCAGCTCGGGACAAAATAATGAAAAACTGTTTTTT.